This T cell receptor (beta chain) was captured by sequencing in a study of long-term antiretroviral therapy in people with HIV. Overall study findings and caveats: Gathering of blood took place between the mid-2000s and the late 2010s, possibly under older ART regimens.

Survey-level resolution applied to immunoSEQ assay v3.0. Generated by immunoSEQ multiplex PCR, the TCRdb table keeps only in-frame clones and is missing some. Here the sample spans tens of thousands of clones, around 94% being singletons. The CDR3 has 14 residues. Trimming removed 4 bases from V and 3 bases from J, with 13 bases in between. The germline gives CDR1 SGHRS, CDR2 YFSETQ. This clone was observed once. What it binds is not known. The receptor was derived from a woman in her fifties or sixties with HIV. The sample here was unsorted PBMCs, taken 4.1 years after starting antiretroviral therapy. V usage is TRBV5-1 and J usage is TRBJ1-2; tentative D call: TRBD1 (6 bases). The DNA for the CDR3 is TGCGCCAGCAGCCCGGGACACGACTACTATGGCTACACCTTC. Its translation: CASSPGHDYYGYTF.